These T cell receptor beta chains were read from a single sample in a study of T-cell memory formation after mild COVID-19. TCRdb reanalysed the 5' RACE reads using MiXCR and keeps one entry per CDR3 protein. The sample carries approximately 150,000 distinct CDR3 sequences, about 6% recorded once. Input material: PBMCs or a T cell subset sorted from them (not recorded which). Receptors were obtained from an adult woman who had mild COVID-19 (a few samples of this study predate the infection). Cell type and time point are not known. CDR3s include the opening cysteine and the closing phenylalanine or tryptophan. The D gene is left open where the match is weak. Clone size is stated in some rows and not others, as once, few, many or a class when expanded.

j_call v_call cdr3_length clone_size d_call cdr3_aa
TRBJ2-7 TRBV29-1 14 . TRBD1 CSVRVGTGRHEQYF
TRBJ2-7 TRBV6-5 13 many . CASRRLAIYEQYF
TRBJ2-1 TRBV7-9 13 . . CASSLNAGNEQFF
TRBJ2-4 TRBV5-1 13 many TRBD1 CASTTGAKNIQYF
TRBJ1-5 TRBV20-1 15 many TRBD1 CSAQGGQGNNQPQHF
TRBJ2-1 TRBV6-5 15 many . CASRPLSSGYNEQFF
TRBJ2-7 TRBV2 14 . . CASSEMDKAYEQYF
TRBJ1-1 TRBV11-2 16 many TRBD1 CASSARGGRGDTEAFF
TRBJ2-3 TRBV7-8 17 many TRBD2 CASSLMAGGRFRDTQYF
TRBJ2-1 TRBV24-1 16 few TRBD2 CATSESTSGSLNEQFF
TRBJ2-7 TRBV20-1 14 many . CSASLGSLAYEQYF
TRBJ2-7 TRBV20-1 15 . TRBD1 CSARDQTGPTYEQYF
TRBJ2-7 TRBV11-2 18 . . CASSLGGLAGAPRDEQYF
TRBJ2-2 TRBV5-5 17 many TRBD2 CASSLSSGSPNTGELFF
TRBJ1-3 TRBV20-1 13 many . CSASTGPGNTIYF
TRBJ2-1 TRBV5-1 12 few . CASSLDSAGQFF
TRBJ2-7 TRBV7-2 15 . TRBD1 CASSSIRQGGYEQYF
TRBJ2-1 TRBV5-6 16 . . CASSLVSQGYVNEQFF
TRBJ2-7 TRBV19 11 . . CASSSWGEQYF
TRBJ2-5 TRBV6-2/TRBV6-3 12 few . CASGKTFETQYF
TRBJ1-1 TRBV5-4 15 . TRBD1 CASSFFSGGNTEAFF
TRBJ2-4 TRBV23-1 17 few . CASSHSGPPEAKNIQYF
TRBJ2-1 TRBV7-3 15 once TRBD2 CASTGGLAGYNEQFF
TRBJ2-3 TRBV5-1 16 . . CASSPRQTTSTDTQYF
TRBJ1-1 TRBV29-1 12 . TRBD1 CSVKQGSTEAFF
TRBJ1-5 TRBV6-1 20 many . CASSEARVRFRGSSNQPQHF
TRBJ2-3 TRBV7-2 16 few . CASSLESGRAADTQYF
TRBJ1-1 TRBV7-8 16 few . CASSLVSVVIGSEAFF
TRBJ1-1 TRBV5-1 13 many . CASSLERNTEAFF
TRBJ2-6 TRBV9 16 many . CASSPRVNPGANVLTF
TRBJ2-7 TRBV6-1 13 many TRBD1 CASSTGGGYEQYF
TRBJ2-7 TRBV30 17 . . CAWSRRGLDRLLGGQYF
TRBJ2-1 TRBV12-3/TRBV12-4 15 . TRBD1 CASSWAGGSYNEQFF
TRBJ2-1 TRBV20-1 15 few TRBD1 CSARTGTGGYNEQFF
TRBJ1-5 TRBV5-1 17 many . CASSLGQGGMGNQPQHF
TRBJ2-1 TRBV5-1 16 . TRBD2 CASSLVAGTTYNEQFF
TRBJ2-3 TRBV7-6 17 . TRBD1 CASSFNPGQGNTDTQYF
TRBJ2-2 TRBV5-1 13 . . CASSPQGGGELFF
TRBJ2-2 TRBV2 14 many . CASSDQGRTGELFF
TRBJ2-2 TRBV12-3/TRBV12-4 15 few . CASRTNQGIGGELFF
TRBJ2-5 TRBV4-2 18 many TRBD2 CASSQPLSRGGDQETQYF
TRBJ2-1 TRBV4-3 14 many . CASSRLRDYNEQFF
TRBJ1-1 TRBV5-6 14 few TRBD1 CASSAGTGDTEAFF
TRBJ2-7 TRBV12-3/TRBV12-4 15 few TRBD1 CASSSIGTGGYEQYF
TRBJ1-2 TRBV27 13 few TRBD1 CASSFGQGRGYTF